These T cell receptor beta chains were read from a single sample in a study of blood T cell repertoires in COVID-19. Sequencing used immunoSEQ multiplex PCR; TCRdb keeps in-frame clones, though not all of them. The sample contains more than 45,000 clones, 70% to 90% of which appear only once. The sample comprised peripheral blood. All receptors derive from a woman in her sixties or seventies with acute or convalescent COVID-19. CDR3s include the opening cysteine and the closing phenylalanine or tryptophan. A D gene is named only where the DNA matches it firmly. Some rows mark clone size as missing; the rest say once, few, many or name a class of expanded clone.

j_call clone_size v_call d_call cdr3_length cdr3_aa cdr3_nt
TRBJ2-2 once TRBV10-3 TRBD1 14 CATLGQPATGELFF TGTGCCACCTTGGGACAGCCGGCGACCGGGGAGCTGTTTTTT
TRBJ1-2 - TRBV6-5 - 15 CASSYSSLQVYGYTF TGTGCCAGCAGTTACTCGAGTTTGCAGGTATATGGCTACACCTTC
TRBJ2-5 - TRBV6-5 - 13 CASSYGVQGTQYF TGTGCCAGCAGTTACGGAGTCCAAGGGACCCAGTACTTC
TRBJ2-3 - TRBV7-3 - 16 CASSPSIGGSTDTQYF TGTGCCAGCAGCCCAAGCATTGGAGGGAGCACAGATACGCAGTATTTT
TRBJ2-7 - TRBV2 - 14 CASSEIPLAGEQYF TGTGCCAGCAGTGAAATCCCCCTTGCCGGGGAGCAGTACTTC
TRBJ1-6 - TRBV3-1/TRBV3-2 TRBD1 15 CASSRTTGGRSPLHF TGTGCCAGCAGCCGAACGACAGGGGGCCGGTCACCCCTCCACTTT
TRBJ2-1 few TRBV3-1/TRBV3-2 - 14 CASSQGARKNEQFF TGTGCCAGCAGCCAAGGGGCCAGGAAAAATGAGCAGTTCTTC
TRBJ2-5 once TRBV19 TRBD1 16 CASNQFRDRGQETQYF TGTGCCAGTAACCAATTCCGGGACAGGGGGCAAGAGACCCAGTACTTC
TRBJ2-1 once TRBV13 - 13 CASRLGGANEQFF TGTGCCAGCAGGCTAGGGGGGGCTAATGAGCAGTTCTTC
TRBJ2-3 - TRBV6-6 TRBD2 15 CASSKTSGRADTQYF TGTGCCAGCAGTAAGACTAGCGGGAGAGCGGATACGCAGTATTTT
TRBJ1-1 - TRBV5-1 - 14 CASSIRQMNTEAFF TGCGCCAGCAGCATAAGACAGATGAACACTGAAGCTTTCTTT
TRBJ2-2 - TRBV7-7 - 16 CASSHLSGVDTGELFF TGTGCCAGCAGCCACCTCTCGGGGGTCGACACCGGGGAGCTGTTTTTT
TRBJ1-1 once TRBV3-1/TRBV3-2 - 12 CASSLVESEAFF TGTGCCAGCAGCCTCGTAGAGTCTGAAGCTTTCTTT
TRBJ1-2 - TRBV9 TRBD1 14 CASSVSGGTGKYTF TGTGCCAGCAGCGTATCAGGGGGCACTGGAAAGTACACCTTC
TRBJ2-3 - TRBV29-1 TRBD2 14 CSVAPSGRTDTQYF TGCAGCGTGGCGCCTAGCGGTCGCACAGATACGCAGTATTTT
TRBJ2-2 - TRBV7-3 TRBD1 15 CASSPDRVNTGELFF TGTGCCAGCAGCCCGGACAGGGTAAACACCGGGGAGCTGTTTTTT
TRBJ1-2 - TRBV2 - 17 CASSGWTPDGSNYGYTF TGTGCCAGCAGTGGATGGACTCCGGACGGCTCTAACTATGGCTACACCTTC
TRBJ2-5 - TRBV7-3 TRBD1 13 CASSPGQRETQYF TGTGCCAGCAGCCCGGGACAGAGGGAGACCCAGTACTTC